This T cell receptor beta chain originates from a study of identical twins. Study observations and caveats: Analyses based on zero insertions could be partly confounded by invariant MAIT and iNKT cells. It was cross-sectional statistical analysis, not following the same donors, that the conclusions relied on.

TCRdb passed the 5' RACE reads through MiXCR, listing each CDR3 protein once. The profile shows fewer than 550,000 distinct CDR3 sequences, roughly 15% of them singletons. This clonotype was detected ten times or more. What it binds is unknown. Trimming removed 3 bases from V and 4 bases from J; junction bases left unmatched: 2. CDR3 length: 15 amino acids. CDR1 is LGHDT, CDR2 YNNKEL, per germline (reference sequence). Another study also made use of these data, one on yellow fever vaccine responses in identical twins.

The chain joins TRBV3-1 to TRBJ1-5; 11 bases are a match to TRBD1. This clonotype was sampled from a young woman in good health. Sequencing input: CD4+ T cells sorted from blood. CDR3 coding DNA: TGTGCCAGCAGCCACGGGACAGGGGGAAATCAGCCCCAGCATTTT. This gives the protein CASSHGTGGNQPQHF.